These 32 T cell receptor beta chains were all obtained from the same sample, sequenced in a study of blood T cell repertoires in COVID-19. Profiling relied on immunoSEQ multiplex PCR, and the TCRdb table lists in-frame clones only, not all of them. Of 150,000 to 250,000 clones listed, roughly 80% are singletons. Sequenced sample: peripheral blood. These receptors were taken from a woman aged 40 to 50 with COVID-19, enrolled during active disease.

This clone occurred a few times. This rearrangement joins TRBV12-3 or TRBV12-4 to TRBJ2-7; TRBD2 matches at 8 bases. This CDR3 contains 13 residues. V lost 6 bases and J lost 3; bases outside the gene matches: 4. In DNA form, the CDR3 reads TGTGCCAGCAGGGAAGGGACTAGCTACGAGCAGTACTTC. Encoded protein: CASREGTSYEQYF.

This sequence joins TRBV6-5 and TRBJ1-4, with D uncertain. CDR1 and CDR2 from the germline V gene are MNHEY and SVGAGI. V dropped 6 bases and J dropped 0 bases, with 11 bases sitting between them. This CDR3 region has 15 residues. The CDR3 DNA follows: TGTGCCAGCAGACGCAATCAGGCAACTAATGAAAAACTGTTTTTT. The encoded protein is CASRRNQATNEKLFF.

The chain uses TRBV19 and TRBJ2-3; 12 nucleotides match TRBD1. CDR1 is LNHDA, CDR2 SQIVND, per germline (reference sequence). The CDR3 spans 16 residues. The J segment lost 2 bases and the V segment lost 5 bases, leaving 5 bases of the junction unmatched. The CDR3, as DNA: TGTGCCAGTAGTCCTTGGGACAGGGGGCACACAGATACGCAGTATTTT. Amino acids: CASSPWDRGHTDTQYF.

This clone appeared a single time. The chain recombines TRBV6-5 with TRBJ2-3; the match to TRBD1 covers 10 bases. CDR1 and CDR2 from the germline V gene are MNHEY and SVGAGI. The CDR3 sequence is 14 residues long. Germline trimming cut 4 bases from V and 9 bases from J; bases unmatched to any gene: 7. The CDR3 loop reads CASSSPGQGWTQYF. DNA for the CDR3: TGTGCCAGCAGTTCGCCGGGACAGGGGTGGACGCAGTATTTT.

This clone was seen a handful of times. The chain combines TRBV19 with TRBJ1-1; D might be TRBD1 (6 bases). Germline assignment: CDR1 LNHDA and CDR2 SQIVND (reference sequence). CDR3 length: 16 residues. Deletions cut 10 bases from V and 1 base from J, with 22 bases between. The CDR3 sequence is CATRAGGLSWNTEAFF. CDR3 in DNA: TGTGCCACCAGGGCGGGGGGCCTGAGTTGGAACACTGAAGCTTTCTTT.

J is TRBJ1-2 and V is TRBV5-1; 7 nucleotides align to TRBD1. The CDR3 runs to 16 residues. In germline, CDR1 is SGHRS, CDR2 YFSETQ. V dropped 0 bases and J dropped 3; count of bases not matched to a gene: 8. The CDR3 bases are TGCGCCAGCAGCTTGGGGGGAACAGGGGAGGACTATGGCTACACCTTC. Residues: CASSLGGTGEDYGYTF.

The chain carries TRBV5-1 and TRBJ2-7; perhaps TRBD2 as D (5 bases). CDR1 is SGHRS and CDR2 is YFSETQ in the germline V gene. This CDR3 is 13 amino acids long. The V end lost 4 bases, the J end lost 7 bases, and 15 bases lay between the germline ends. DNA for the CDR3: TGCGCCAGCAGCCCCGAGGGCCCTTTGGAGCAGTACTTC. This translates into CASSPEGPLEQYF.

V and J are TRBV5-1 and TRBJ2-5; tentative D call: TRBD2 (7 bases). The CDR3 extends over 15 amino acids. Germline V CDR1 and CDR2: SGHRS, YFSETQ. Deletions cut 4 bases from V and 9 bases from J, with 22 bases between. Written as DNA, the CDR3 is TGCGCCAGCAGCGAAGTCCCTCTCAAGGGGGGGCCCCAGTACTTC. Its protein is CASSEVPLKGGPQYF.

V and J are TRBV27 and TRBJ1-6; tentatively, D is TRBD1 (6 bases). CDR1 is MNHEY and CDR2 is SMNVEV in the germline V gene (reference sequence). V lost 0 bases, J lost 11 bases, and 14 bases lay in between. The CDR3 loop spans 15 amino acids. CDR3 protein: CASSLSDTGRAPLHF. In DNA, the CDR3 is TGTGCCAGCAGTTTATCGGACACAGGGAGAGCACCCCTCCACTTT.

The CDR3 reads CASSTHDRLNTEAFF. In nucleotides, the CDR3 is TGTGCCAGCAGCACCCACGACAGACTGAACACTGAAGCTTTCTTT. The V gene is TRBV9, the J gene TRBJ1-1; a possible D gene is TRBD1 (5 bases). V lost 4 bases, J lost 0 bases, and 13 bases lay in between. Germline V gene data show CDR1 as SGDLS and CDR2 as YYNGEE. This CDR3 spans 15 amino acids.

The table lists this clone with a few counts. V usage is TRBV6-5 and J usage is TRBJ2-7; TRBD2 aligns across 8 bases. The trim removed 6 bases at V and 7 bases at J, leaving 14 bases unmatched. CDR1 is MNHEY, CDR2 SVGAGI, per germline. CDR3 length equals 15 residues. DNA of the CDR3: TGTGCCAGCAGGACCCCGGGGGGGGGCGCGGAGGAGCAGTACTTC. Encoded protein: CASRTPGGGAEEQYF.

V usage is TRBV9 and J usage is TRBJ1-2, with 8 bases aligning to TRBD1. V lost 0 bases and J lost 8; bases outside the gene matches: 6. CDR1 is SGDLS and CDR2 is YYNGEE in the germline V gene. This CDR3 contains 14 residues. The CDR3 reads CASSVVGQGGGYTF. CDR3 DNA: TGTGCCAGCAGCGTAGTAGGACAGGGAGGAGGCTACACCTTC.

The chain has TRBV24-1 and TRBJ2-1, with D maybe TRBD2 (6 bases). The germline V and J ends were trimmed by 4 bases and 4 bases, with 16 bases remaining between them. CDR1 is KGHDR, CDR2 SFDVKD, per germline. The CDR3 runs 16 residues. This chain's CDR3 is CATSDAIAANYNEQFF. The CDR3 DNA follows: TGTGCCACCAGTGACGCTATAGCGGCCAATTACAATGAGCAGTTCTTC.

The chain employs TRBV7-6 and TRBJ2-5, with D perhaps TRBD1 (7 bases). The ends were cut back, 8 bases at V and 3 bases at J, with 28 bases in the middle. Germline V gene sequence: CDR1 SGHVS, CDR2 FNYEAQ. The CDR3 runs to 18 residues. CDR3 amino acids: CASYTRPGATGQEETQYF. DNA for the CDR3: TGTGCCAGCTATACTAGGCCGGGGGCGACAGGGCAGGAAGAGACCCAGTACTTC.

V gene TRBV5-1 combines with J gene TRBJ2-3; possible D gene TRBD2, 5 bases. This CDR3 comprises 17 residues. Germline CDR1 is SGHRS and CDR2 is YFSETQ. The V and J ends lost 3 bases and 0 bases respectively, with 17 bases between them. The CDR3 protein is CASSYSSVGGSTDTQYF. The CDR3 nucleotides read TGCGCCAGCAGCTACTCAAGCGTAGGCGGGAGCACAGATACGCAGTATTTT.

V usage is TRBV27 and J usage is TRBJ2-2; D possibly corresponds to TRBD1 (6 bases). Trimming stripped 9 bases from V and 6 bases from J, with 8 bases between. CDR1 is MNHEY and CDR2 is SMNVEV in the germline V gene (reference sequence). The CDR3 is 11 amino acids. The CDR3 spells CASAGAGELFF. DNA for the CDR3: TGTGCCAGTGCAGGGGCCGGGGAGCTGTTTTTT.

The chain carries TRBV7-2 and TRBJ2-7; 9 nucleotides align to TRBD1. V lost 5 bases, J lost 2 bases, and 7 bases stayed unmatched. Per germline, CDR1 SGHTA and CDR2 FQGNSA. The CDR3 loop spans 15 amino acids. CDR3 region: CASSKQGAIAYEQYF. CDR3 DNA sequence: TGTGCCAGCAGCAAACAGGGGGCCATTGCCTACGAGCAGTACTTC.

The chain has TRBV19 and TRBJ2-1; maybe TRBD1 (6 bases). CDR3 length equals 15 residues. Looked up from germline, CDR1 is LNHDA and CDR2 is SQIVND (reference sequence). V lost 6 bases to trimming and J lost 5 bases, with 17 bases between them. The CDR3 region is CASSPIEQGDNEQFF. The CDR3 DNA sequence: TGTGCCAGTAGCCCGATAGAACAGGGTGACAATGAGCAGTTCTTC.

The rearrangement joins TRBV7-3 to TRBJ2-2; 11 nucleotides line up with TRBD1. Germline V lookup: CDR1 SGHTA, CDR2 FQGTGA. The junction had 6 bases not matched to a gene; V was cut back by 5 bases and J by 4 bases. This CDR3 is built from 16 residues. This CDR3 reads CASSAFGTGGTGELFF. CDR3 bases: TGTGCCAGCAGCGCGTTCGGGACAGGGGGCACCGGGGAGCTGTTTTTT.

The V call is TRBV5-1, the J call TRBJ1-1; D remains ambiguous. Per germline, CDR1 SGHRS and CDR2 YFSETQ. Trimming shortened V by 4 bases and J by 1 base, and 11 bases separated the two germline ends. The CDR3 consists of 14 residues. CDR3 sequence reads: CASSPQISNTEAFF. Here the CDR3 DNA reads TGCGCCAGCAGCCCACAGATTTCGAACACTGAAGCTTTCTTT.

The chain joins TRBV29-1 to TRBJ2-7; D may be TRBD2 (5 bases). The CDR3 has 14 residues. Germline lookup yields CDR1 SQVTM and CDR2 ANQGSEA. Deletions cut 0 bases from V and 7 bases from J, with 16 bases between. DNA for the CDR3: TGCAGCGTTGAAGATCGGGCTGCGCGCGGGGAGCAGTACTTC. Protein: CSVEDRAARGEQYF.

V usage is TRBV25-1 and J usage is TRBJ2-7, with 7 bases aligning to TRBD1. This CDR3 has 16 amino acids. V gave up 1 base and J gave up 2 bases; unmatched junction bases: 8. CDR1 and CDR2 from the germline V gene are MGHDK and SYGVNS. The CDR3 DNA reads TGTGCCAGCAGTGAATGGGGACAGATACCTCCCTACGAGCAGTACTTC. This sequence encodes CASSEWGQIPPYEQYF.

The V gene is TRBV19, the J gene TRBJ2-2; D is perhaps TRBD2 (5 bases). This CDR3 is 13 amino acids long. V shed 7 bases and J shed 4 bases, with 10 bases lying between them. Germline V gives CDR1 LNHDA, CDR2 SQIVND (reference sequence). The CDR3 region is CASTGSATGELFF. CDR3 in DNA: TGTGCCAGTACTGGGAGTGCCACCGGGGAGCTGTTTTTT. Supplemented by reference TRBV19 and TRBJ2-2, the full variable domain reads DGGITQSPKYLFRKEGQNVTLSCEQNLNHDAMYWYRQDPGQGLRLIYYSQIVNDFQKGDIAEGYSVSREKKESFPLTVTSAQKNPTAFYLCASTGSATGELFFGEGSRLTVL.

V is TRBV27 and J is TRBJ1-6; 9 bases match TRBD1. The J segment lost 3 bases and the V segment lost 6 bases, leaving 3 bases of the junction unmatched. Per germline, CDR1 MNHEY and CDR2 SMNVEV (reference sequence). The CDR3 extends over 15 amino acids. The CDR3 loop is CASRGQGGYNSPLHF. CDR3 coding DNA: TGTGCCAGCAGGGGACAGGGTGGCTATAATTCACCCCTCCACTTT.

The chain carries TRBV6-5 and TRBJ2-1, with 13 bases identical to TRBD2. CDR3 length: 14 amino acids. In germline, CDR1 is MNHEY, CDR2 SVGAGI. The junction had 3 bases not matched to a gene; V was cut back by 6 bases and J by 7 bases. CDR3 loop: CASRGGLAGNEQFF. The CDR3 bases are TGTGCCAGCAGAGGGGGACTAGCGGGGAATGAGCAGTTCTTC.

This chain connects TRBV5-4 to TRBJ2-7; TRBD2 agrees at 13 bases. Trimming removed 4 bases from V and 7 bases from J; junction bases left unmatched: 11. Germline V CDR1 and CDR2: SGHNT, YYREEE (reference sequence). CDR3 length: 16 residues. The CDR3 DNA sequence: TGTGCCAGCAGCCCCGGACTAGCGGGGGCCTCTAGAGAGCAGTACTTC. Its protein is CASSPGLAGASREQYF.

This chain links TRBV6-5 with TRBJ2-1, with TRBD2 matching over 10 bases. Germline-derived CDR1 and CDR2 are MNHEY and SVGAGI. Trimming took 6 bases from V and 8 from J; bases not matched to a gene: 10. This CDR3 region has 15 residues. CDR3 sequence reads: CASSPASGRGYEQFF. CDR3 DNA: TGTGCCAGCAGCCCGGCTAGCGGGAGAGGCTATGAGCAGTTCTTC.

This clone was counted ten times or more. V and J are TRBV11-2 and TRBJ2-7; no clear D. The ends were cut back, 2 bases at V and 2 bases at J, with 10 bases in the middle. The CDR3 length is 14 residues. The V gene's germline CDR1 is SGHAT and CDR2 FQNNGV. The CDR3 DNA follows: TGTGCCAGCAGCTTATCAGGCCAGGCCTACGAGCAGTACTTC. Residues: CASSLSGQAYEQYF.

Only a few counts were recorded for this clone. The chain is built from TRBV7-3 and TRBJ1-1, with D perhaps TRBD1 (6 bases). Germline V gene data show CDR1 as SGHTA and CDR2 as FQGTGA. The germline V and J ends were trimmed by 5 bases and 4 bases, with 11 bases remaining between them. The CDR3 extends over 13 amino acids. CDR3 nucleotides: TGTGCCAGCAGCGGTGGACAGACCACTGAAGCTTTCTTT. This gives the protein CASSGGQTTEAFF.

CDR3 sequence: CASSQESQGAHNEQFF. CDR3 bases: TGTGCCAGCAGCCAAGAGAGTCAGGGGGCCCACAATGAGCAGTTCTTC. The chain links TRBV3-1 (or the pseudogene TRBV3-2) to TRBJ2-1; TRBD1 matches 8 bases. The CDR3 length is 16 residues. V lost 0 bases to trimming and J lost 5 bases; unmatched junction nucleotides: 6. The germline gives CDR1 LGHDT, CDR2 YNNKEL (reference sequence).

This chain joins TRBV10-3 and TRBJ1-6; no definite D call. The CDR3 length is 12 residues. The germline CDR1 and CDR2 sequences are ENHRY and SYGVKD. Trimming removed 2 bases at V and 7 bases at J, with 3 bases between. The DNA for the CDR3 is TGTGCCATCAGTGAGCAGAATTCACCCCTCCACTTT. As protein: CAISEQNSPLHF.

In its sample, this clone was seen once. The chain links TRBV29-1 to TRBJ1-3; D gene unclear. The CDR3 has 12 residues. The germline V gene has CDR1 SQVTM and CDR2 ANQGSEA. Deletions cut 5 bases from V and 6 bases from J, with 11 bases between. Here the CDR3 DNA reads TGCAGCGTTCACGGACTTGCAAACACCATATATTTT. This translates into CSVHGLANTIYF.